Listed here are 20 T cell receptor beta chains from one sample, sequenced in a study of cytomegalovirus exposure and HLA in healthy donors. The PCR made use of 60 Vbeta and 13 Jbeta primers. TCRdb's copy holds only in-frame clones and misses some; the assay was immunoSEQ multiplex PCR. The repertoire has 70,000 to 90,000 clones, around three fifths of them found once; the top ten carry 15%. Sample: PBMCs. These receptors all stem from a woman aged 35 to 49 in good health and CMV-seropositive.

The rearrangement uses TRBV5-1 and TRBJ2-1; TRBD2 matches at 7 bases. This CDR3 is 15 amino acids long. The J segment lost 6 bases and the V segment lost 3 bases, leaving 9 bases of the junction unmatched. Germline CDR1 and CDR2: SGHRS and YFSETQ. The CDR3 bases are TGCGCCAGCAGCTACGAGAGGACTAGATCCAATGAGCAGTTCTTC. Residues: CASSYERTRSNEQFF. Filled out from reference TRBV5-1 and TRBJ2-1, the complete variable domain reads KAGVTQTPRYLIKTRGQQVTLSCSPISGHRSVSWYQQTPGQGLQFLFEYFSETQRNKGNFPGRFSGRQFSNSRSEMNVSTLELGDSALYLCASSYERTRSNEQFFGPGTRLTVL.

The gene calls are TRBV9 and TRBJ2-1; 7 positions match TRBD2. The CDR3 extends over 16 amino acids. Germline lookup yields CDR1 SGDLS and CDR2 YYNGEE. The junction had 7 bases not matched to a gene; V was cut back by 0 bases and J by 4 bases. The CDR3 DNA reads TGTGCCAGCAGCGTAGATTCGGGAGGCCCTTACAATGAGCAGTTCTTC. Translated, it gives CASSVDSGGPYNEQFF. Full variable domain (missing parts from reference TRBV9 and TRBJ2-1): DSGVTQTPKHLITATGQRVTLRCSPRSGDLSVYWYQQSLDQGLQFLIQYYNGEERAKGNILERFSAQQFPDLHSELNLSSLELGDSALYFCASSVDSGGPYNEQFFGPGTRLTVL.

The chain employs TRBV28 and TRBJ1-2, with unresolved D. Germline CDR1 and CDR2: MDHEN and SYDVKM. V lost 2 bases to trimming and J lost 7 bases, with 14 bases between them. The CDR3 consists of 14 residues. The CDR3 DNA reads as TGTGCCAGCAGTTTAACCGAGCCCGTTGTTGGCTACACCTTC. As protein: CASSLTEPVVGYTF.

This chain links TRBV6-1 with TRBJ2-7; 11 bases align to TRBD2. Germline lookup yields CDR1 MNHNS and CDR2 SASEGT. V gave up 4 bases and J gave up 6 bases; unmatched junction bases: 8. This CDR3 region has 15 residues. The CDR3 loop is CASSVLTSGRSEQYF. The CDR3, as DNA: TGTGCCAGCAGTGTCCTCACTAGCGGGAGATCCGAGCAGTACTTC.

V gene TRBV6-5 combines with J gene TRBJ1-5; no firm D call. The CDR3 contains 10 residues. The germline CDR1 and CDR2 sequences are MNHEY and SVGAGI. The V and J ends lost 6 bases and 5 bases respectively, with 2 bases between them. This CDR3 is CASSDQPQHF. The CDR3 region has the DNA TGTGCCAGCAGCGATCAGCCCCAGCATTTT.

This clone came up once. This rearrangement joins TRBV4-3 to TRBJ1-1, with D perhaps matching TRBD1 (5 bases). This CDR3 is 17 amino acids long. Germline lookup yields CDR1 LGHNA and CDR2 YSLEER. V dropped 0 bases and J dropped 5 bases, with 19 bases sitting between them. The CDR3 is CASSQEGRQGTRTEAFF. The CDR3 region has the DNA TGCGCCAGCAGCCAAGAAGGTCGGCAGGGAACGAGGACTGAAGCTTTCTTT.

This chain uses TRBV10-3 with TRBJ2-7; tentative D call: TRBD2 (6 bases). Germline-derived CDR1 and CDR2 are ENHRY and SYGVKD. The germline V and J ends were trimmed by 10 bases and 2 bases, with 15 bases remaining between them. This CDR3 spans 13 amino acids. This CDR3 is CASTVGTPYEQYF. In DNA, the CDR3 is TGTGCCAGCACCGTTGGGACTCCCTACGAGCAGTACTTC.

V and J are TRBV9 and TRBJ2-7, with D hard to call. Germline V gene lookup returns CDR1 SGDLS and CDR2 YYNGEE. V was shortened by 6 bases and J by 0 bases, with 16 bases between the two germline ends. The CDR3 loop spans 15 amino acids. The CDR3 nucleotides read TGTGCCAGCACGCCTGATGCCGAGCCCTCCTACGAGCAGTACTTC. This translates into CASTPDAEPSYEQYF.

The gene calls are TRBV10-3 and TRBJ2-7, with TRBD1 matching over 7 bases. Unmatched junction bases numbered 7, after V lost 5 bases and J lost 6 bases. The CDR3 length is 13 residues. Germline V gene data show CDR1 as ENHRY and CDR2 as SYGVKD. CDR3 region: CAISLQGLGEQYF. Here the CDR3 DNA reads TGTGCCATCAGTCTACAGGGGTTGGGCGAGCAGTACTTC.

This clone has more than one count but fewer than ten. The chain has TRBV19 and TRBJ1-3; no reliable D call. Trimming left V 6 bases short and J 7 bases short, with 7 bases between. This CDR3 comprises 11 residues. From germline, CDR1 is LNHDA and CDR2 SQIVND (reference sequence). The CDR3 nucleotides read TGTGCCAGTAGGGACTTTAACACCATATATTTT. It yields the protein CASRDFNTIYF.

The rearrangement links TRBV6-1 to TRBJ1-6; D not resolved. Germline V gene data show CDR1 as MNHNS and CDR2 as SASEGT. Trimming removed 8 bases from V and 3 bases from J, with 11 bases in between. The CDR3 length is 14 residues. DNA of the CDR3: TGTGCCAGCTGCTGCGGTGACTATAATTCACCCCTCCACTTT. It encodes CASCCGDYNSPLHF.

The CDR3 reads CASTKTGTNYGYTF. CDR3 DNA sequence: TGTGCCAGCACCAAGACTGGAACTAACTATGGCTACACCTTC. This rearrangement joins TRBV27 to TRBJ1-2; D uncertain. Per germline, CDR1 MNHEY and CDR2 SMNVEV (reference sequence). This CDR3 is 14 amino acids long. Trimming removed 7 bases from V and 0 bases from J, with 12 bases in between.

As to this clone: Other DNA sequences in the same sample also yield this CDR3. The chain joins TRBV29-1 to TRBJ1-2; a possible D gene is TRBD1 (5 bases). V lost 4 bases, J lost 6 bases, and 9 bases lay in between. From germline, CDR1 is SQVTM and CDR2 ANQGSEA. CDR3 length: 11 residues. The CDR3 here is CSVATGDGYTF. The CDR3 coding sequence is TGCAGCGTTGCTACAGGTGATGGCTACACCTTC.

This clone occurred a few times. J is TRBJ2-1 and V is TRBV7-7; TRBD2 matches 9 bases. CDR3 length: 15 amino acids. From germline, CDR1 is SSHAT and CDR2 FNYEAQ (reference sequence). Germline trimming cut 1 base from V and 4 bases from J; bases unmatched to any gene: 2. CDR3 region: CASSLDLAGYNEQFF. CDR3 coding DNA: TGTGCCAGCAGCTTAGATCTAGCGGGGTACAATGAGCAGTTCTTC.

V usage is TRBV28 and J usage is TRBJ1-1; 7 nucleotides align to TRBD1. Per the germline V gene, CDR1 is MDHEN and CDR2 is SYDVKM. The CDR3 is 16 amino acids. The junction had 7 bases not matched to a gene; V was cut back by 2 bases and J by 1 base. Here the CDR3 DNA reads TGTGCCAGCAGTTTAGGGGGACAGAGGACGAACACTGAAGCTTTCTTT. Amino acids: CASSLGGQRTNTEAFF.

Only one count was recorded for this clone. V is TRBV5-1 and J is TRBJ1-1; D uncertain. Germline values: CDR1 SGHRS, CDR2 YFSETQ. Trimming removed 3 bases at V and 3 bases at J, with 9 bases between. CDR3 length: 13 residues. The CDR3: CASSSGRDTEAFF. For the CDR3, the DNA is TGCGCCAGCAGCTCCGGGAGGGACACTGAAGCTTTCTTT.

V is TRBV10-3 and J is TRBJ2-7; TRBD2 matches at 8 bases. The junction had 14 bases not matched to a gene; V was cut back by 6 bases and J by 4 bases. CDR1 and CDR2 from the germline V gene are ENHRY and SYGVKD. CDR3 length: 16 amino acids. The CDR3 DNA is TGTGCCATCAGCGCCTCTATGGGCGGGAGGCAATACGAGCAGTACTTC. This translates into CAISASMGGRQYEQYF.

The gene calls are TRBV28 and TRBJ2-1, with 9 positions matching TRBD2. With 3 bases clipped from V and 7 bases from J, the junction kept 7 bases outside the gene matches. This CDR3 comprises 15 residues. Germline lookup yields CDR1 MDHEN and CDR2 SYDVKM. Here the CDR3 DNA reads TGTGCCAGCAGTTTCGGCGGGAGGGCCATGAATGAGCAGTTCTTC. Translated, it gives CASSFGGRAMNEQFF.

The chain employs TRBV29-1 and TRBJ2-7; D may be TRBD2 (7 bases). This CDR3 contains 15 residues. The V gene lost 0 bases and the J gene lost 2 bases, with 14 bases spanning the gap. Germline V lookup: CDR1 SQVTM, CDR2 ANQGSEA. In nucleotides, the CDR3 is TGCAGCGTTGAAGATGGGGGGCGGGGGACCTACGAGCAGTACTTC. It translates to CSVEDGGRGTYEQYF.

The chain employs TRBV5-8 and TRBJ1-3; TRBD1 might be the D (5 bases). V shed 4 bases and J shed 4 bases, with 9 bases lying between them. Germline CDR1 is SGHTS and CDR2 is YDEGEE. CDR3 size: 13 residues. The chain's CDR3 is CASSPGGGNTIYF. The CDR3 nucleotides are TGTGCCAGCAGCCCCGGGGGAGGAAACACCATATATTTT.